Listed below are T cell receptor beta chains from one sample, sequenced in a study of cytomegalovirus exposure and HLA in healthy donors. Measured with immunoSEQ multiplex PCR; TCRdb has only the in-frame clones, and not every one. The table records more than 130,000 clones, 73% of them present only once. The material sequenced was PBMCs. The source is a human donor in good health. CDR3s include the opening cysteine and the closing phenylalanine or tryptophan. Fields, in order: D gene, V gene, clone size, J gene, CDR3 protein, CDR3 DNA. The D gene is left open where the match is weak. Size is omitted from some rows. Given values are once, few, many or a class for expanded clones.

D: -; V: TRBV2; size: few; J: TRBJ1-1; CDR3: CASSEQGGGNTEAFF; DNA: TGTGCCAGCAGTGAACAGGGAGGAGGTAATACTGAAGCTTTCTTT
D: TRBD2; V: TRBV19; size: -; J: TRBJ2-3; CDR3: CASSIVLSGGSDTQYF; DNA: TGTGCCAGTAGTATAGTTCTTAGCGGGGGTTCCGATACGCAGTATTTT
D: -; V: TRBV13; size: -; J: TRBJ2-2; CDR3: CASSTEYNGDTGELFF; DNA: TGTGCCAGCAGCACGGAGTACAACGGGGACACCGGGGAGCTGTTTTTT
D: -; V: TRBV19; size: once; J: TRBJ1-6; CDR3: CASSGQGEIKNSPLHF; DNA: TGTGCCAGTAGTGGACAAGGGGAAATTAAGAATTCACCCCTCCACTTT
D: TRBD1; V: TRBV7-9; size: -; J: TRBJ1-6; CDR3: CASSPGTVSPLHF; DNA: TGTGCCAGCAGCCCCGGGACAGTTTCACCCCTCCACTTT
D: -; V: TRBV7-2; size: -; J: TRBJ2-7; CDR3: CASAQGRPYEQYF; DNA: TGTGCCAGCGCACAGGGGAGGCCCTACGAGCAGTACTTC
D: TRBD1; V: TRBV5-1; size: -; J: TRBJ1-1; CDR3: CASRGQGNTEAFF; DNA: TGCGCCAGCCGGGGACAGGGGAACACTGAAGCTTTCTTT
D: TRBD1; V: TRBV7-3; size: -; J: TRBJ2-7; CDR3: CASSFPAGGVGKQYF; DNA: TGTGCCAGCAGCTTTCCAGCAGGGGGCGTAGGAAAGCAGTACTTC
D: TRBD2; V: TRBV18; size: -; J: TRBJ2-3; CDR3: CASSPSGTNLLKTQYF; DNA: TGTGCCAGCTCACCTTCCGGGACTAACCTACTTAAGACCCAGTATTTT
D: -; V: TRBV7-9; size: -; J: TRBJ1-5; CDR3: CASSLQGEGQPQHF; DNA: TGTGCCAGCAGCTTACAAGGAGAGGGACAGCCCCAGCATTTT
D: TRBD1; V: TRBV30; size: -; J: TRBJ1-5; CDR3: CAWRRRDSVNQPQHF; DNA: TGTGCCTGGAGGCGTAGGGACAGCGTCAATCAGCCCCAGCATTTT
D: TRBD1; V: TRBV5-1; size: -; J: TRBJ2-1; CDR3: CASSSGTGAYNEQFF; DNA: TGCGCCAGCAGTTCCGGGACAGGGGCCTACAATGAGCAGTTCTTC
D: -; V: TRBV5-5; size: -; J: TRBJ1-1; CDR3: CASSPRTENTEAFF; DNA: TGTGCCAGCAGCCCGCGGACAGAGAACACTGAAGCTTTCTTT
D: -; V: TRBV19; size: -; J: TRBJ2-6; CDR3: CASSPHTDSGANVLTF; DNA: TGTGCCAGTAGTCCCCACACCGACTCTGGGGCCAACGTCCTGACTTTC
D: -; V: TRBV5-1; size: -; J: TRBJ2-7; CDR3: CASRDSNYEQYF; DNA: TGCGCCAGCAGAGACAGTAACTACGAGCAGTACTTC
D: TRBD1; V: TRBV30; size: -; J: TRBJ1-2; CDR3: CAWSGHRGTRGYTF; DNA: TGTGCCTGGAGTGGCCACAGGGGAACGCGTGGCTACACCTTC
D: TRBD1; V: TRBV18; size: -; J: TRBJ2-7; CDR3: CASSAGTVSYEQYF; DNA: TGTGCCAGCTCAGCCGGGACAGTCTCCTACGAGCAGTACTTC
D: -; V: TRBV20-1; size: once; J: TRBJ1-2; CDR3: CSARDLGYTF; DNA: TGCAGTGCTAGAGATCTCGGCTACACCTTC
D: TRBD1; V: TRBV7-6; size: -; J: TRBJ1-4; CDR3: CASSLLVGTGQDKLFF; DNA: TGTGCCAGCAGCTTACTAGTCGGGACAGGGCAGGATAAACTGTTTTTT
D: -; V: TRBV11-2; size: -; J: TRBJ1-1; CDR3: CASSPEVRDTEAFF; DNA: TGTGCCAGCAGCCCGGAGGTTAGGGACACTGAAGCTTTCTTT
D: TRBD2; V: TRBV29-1; size: -; J: TRBJ2-1; CDR3: CSVGGGGDYNEQFF; DNA: TGCAGCGTTGGAGGCGGGGGGGACTACAATGAGCAGTTCTTC
D: TRBD1; V: TRBV15; size: few; J: TRBJ2-7; CDR3: CATSRGGTGAYEQYF; DNA: TGTGCCACCAGCAGAGGGGGGACAGGGGCCTACGAGCAGTACTTC
D: TRBD1; V: TRBV19; size: -; J: TRBJ1-6; CDR3: CASRRQGNSPLHF; DNA: TGTGCCAGTAGAAGACAGGGGAATTCACCCCTCCACTTT
D: TRBD2; V: TRBV5-4; size: few; J: TRBJ2-7; CDR3: CASSVSGTISYEQYF; DNA: TGTGCCAGCAGCGTCTCCGGGACTATCTCCTACGAGCAGTACTTC
D: -; V: TRBV6-5; size: -; J: TRBJ1-2; CDR3: CASHDLQETGYTF; DNA: TGTGCCAGCCACGATTTACAGGAGACGGGCTACACCTTC
D: -; V: TRBV2; size: -; J: TRBJ2-1; CDR3: CASTARGGQFF; DNA: TGTGCCAGCACCGCTAGAGGAGGGCAGTTCTTC
D: -; V: TRBV2; size: -; J: TRBJ2-1; CDR3: CASRVAAYNEQFF; DNA: TGTGCCAGCCGGGTAGCGGCCTACAATGAGCAGTTCTTC
D: -; V: TRBV6-5; size: -; J: TRBJ2-3; CDR3: CASRDTGTGTDTQYF; DNA: TGTGCCAGCAGAGACACCGGGACTGGCACAGATACGCAGTATTTT
D: -; V: TRBV28; size: -; J: TRBJ2-2; CDR3: CASSSRQTGELFF; DNA: TGTGCCAGCAGTTCCCGACAGACCGGGGAGCTGTTTTTT
D: TRBD1; V: TRBV28; size: few; J: TRBJ2-5; CDR3: CASSSQGQKETQYF; DNA: TGTGCCAGCAGTTCCCAGGGACAGAAAGAGACCCAGTACTTC
D: -; V: TRBV4-2; size: -; J: TRBJ1-1; CDR3: CASSQETSEAFF; DNA: TGTGCCAGCAGCCAAGAAACATCAGAAGCTTTCTTT
D: -; V: TRBV9; size: -; J: TRBJ1-3; CDR3: CASSDGQFSGNTIYF; DNA: TGTGCCAGCAGCGATGGACAGTTCTCTGGAAACACCATATATTTT
D: TRBD2; V: TRBV5-1; size: -; J: TRBJ2-1; CDR3: CASSLDGREYNEQFF; DNA: TGCGCCAGCAGCTTGGACGGGAGGGAATACAATGAGCAGTTCTTC
D: TRBD2; V: TRBV7-9; size: -; J: TRBJ2-3; CDR3: CASSPRLAGGLDTQYF; DNA: TGTGCCAGCAGCCCACGACTAGCGGGAGGGCTAGATACGCAGTATTTT
D: -; V: TRBV12-5; size: once; J: TRBJ2-2; CDR3: CASGLEPLTGELFF; DNA: TGTGCTAGTGGTTTGGAGCCCCTCACCGGGGAGCTGTTTTTT
D: TRBD1; V: TRBV7-7; size: once; J: TRBJ1-6; CDR3: CASSYRDSENSPLHF; DNA: TGTGCTAGCAGCTACCGGGACAGCGAAAATTCACCCCTCCACTTT
D: -; V: TRBV6-6; size: -; J: TRBJ1-1; CDR3: CASSYRGNTEAFF; DNA: TGTGCCAGCAGCTACCGGGGTAACACTGAAGCTTTCTTT
D: TRBD2; V: TRBV4-1; size: -; J: TRBJ2-7; CDR3: CASSQEGLAGGGLYF; DNA: TGCGCCAGCAGCCAAGAGGGACTAGCGGGAGGCGGGCTGTACTTC
D: -; V: TRBV10-3; size: -; J: TRBJ2-3; CDR3: CAIRTPGGGATDTQYF; DNA: TGTGCCATCAGAACCCCAGGTGGGGGGGCCACAGATACGCAGTATTTT
D: TRBD2; V: TRBV2; size: -; J: TRBJ2-1; CDR3: CASSRTSGSYNEQFF; DNA: TGTGCCAGCAGTCGGACTAGCGGGAGTTACAATGAGCAGTTCTTC
D: TRBD1; V: TRBV6-1; size: -; J: TRBJ2-1; CDR3: CASRNRGQGANEQFF; DNA: TGTGCCAGCAGGAATCGGGGACAGGGGGCCAATGAGCAGTTCTTC